Here is one T cell receptor (beta chain) with its context. The data were obtained in a study of cytomegalovirus exposure and HLA in healthy donors. The germline CDR1 and CDR2 sequences are SGHTA and FQGNSA. This CDR3 has 15 amino acids. V shed 3 bases, J shed 5 bases, and the junction held 5 bases outside the gene matches. Sequencing used immunoSEQ multiplex PCR; TCRdb keeps in-frame clones, though not all of them. The repertoire consists of more than 95,000 clones, with 89% occurring once and the leading ten covering 1.1%. The rearrangement joins TRBV7-2 to TRBJ1-2, with 11 bases that match TRBD1. The receptor's source is a woman younger than 35 in good health and CMV-seronegative. Sequencing was done on a sample of PBMCs. DNA of the CDR3: TGTGCCAGCAGCTTCTCCGGGACAGGGGGATATGGCTACACCTTC. Its translation is CASSFSGTGGYGYTF.